This T cell receptor beta chain emerged from a study of T-cell reconstitution after alpha-beta-depleted transplantation in children. Preparation of the TCRbeta library used unique molecular identifiers. TCRdb itself ran the PCR reads through MiXCR, one entry per CDR3 protein. The repertoire consists of around 420,000 distinct CDR3 sequences, with roughly 15% occurring once and the leading ten covering approximately 29%. As concerns this clonotype: Antigen unknown.

General study findings and limits: Day-60 TCRbeta diversity that was high in some patients was derived from surviving recipient T cells and thymic progenitors. Two months or so post-transplant, alpha-beta T cells reportedly derived from several hundred expanded graft clones. T-cell counts and diversity were attributed mostly to newly produced T cells one year after transplant.

Trimming stripped 2 bases from V and 4 bases from J, with 12 bases between. Germline CDR1 reads MNHEY; CDR2 reads SMNVEV (reference sequence). The CDR3 consists of 14 residues. V gene TRBV27 combines with J gene TRBJ2-7; D is possibly TRBD1 (6 bases). The source of this sequence is a boy younger than two who had a stem cell transplant for Wiskott-Aldrich syndrome, so the T cells may come from the graft donor. This sample comprised PBMCs, mostly from graft donor cells, obtained 360 days after TCRalphabeta/CD19-depleted stem cell transplant. The DNA for the CDR3 is TGTGCCAGCAGTTTAAATGACAGGAGATACGAGCAGTACTTC. This codes for CASSLNDRRYEQYF.